The next 5 T cell receptor beta chains were all read from a single sample in a study of cytomegalovirus exposure and HLA in healthy donors. The PCR made use of 60 Vbeta and 13 Jbeta primers. Method: immunoSEQ multiplex PCR; TCRdb's copy keeps in-frame clones and lacks some. The sample includes some 200,000 clones, 79% seen only once; the top ten take over 2%. The sequencing input was PBMCs. The receptors were gathered from a woman aged 45-59 years in good health and CMV-seronegative.

The CDR3 loop reads CASSMRQGQETQYF. The DNA for the CDR3 is TGTGCCAGTAGTATGAGACAGGGCCAAGAGACCCAGTACTTC. This chain links TRBV19 with TRBJ2-5, with 7 nucleotides matching TRBD1. Germline CDR1 LNHDA, CDR2 SQIVND (reference sequence). Trimming at V came to 3 bases and at J to 1 base, leaving 2 bases not matched to a gene. The CDR3 loop spans 14 amino acids. Using reference TRBV19 and TRBJ2-5 for the parts outside the CDR3, the full variable domain is DGGITQSPKYLFRKEGQNVTLSCEQNLNHDAMYWYRQDPGQGLRLIYYSQIVNDFQKGDIAEGYSVSREKKESFPLTVTSAQKNPTAFYLCASSMRQGQETQYFGPGTRLLVL.

The chain has TRBV4-3 and TRBJ2-1; maybe TRBD1 (7 bases). The germline V and J ends were trimmed by 4 bases and 0 bases, with 13 bases remaining between them. Germline V CDR1 and CDR2: LGHNA, YSLEER. The CDR3 is 16 amino acids. CDR3 DNA sequence: TGCGCCAGCAGCCCGGGGGACAGCGGCTCCTACAATGAGCAGTTCTTC. Protein sequence: CASSPGDSGSYNEQFF.

On this clone itself: Other DNA sequences in the sample encode the same CDR3. The chain uses TRBV29-1 and TRBJ2-3; D possibly corresponds to TRBD2 (5 bases). The ends were cut back, 3 bases at V and 1 base at J, with 14 bases in the middle. The CDR3 has 15 residues. The germline gives CDR1 SQVTM, CDR2 ANQGSEA. CDR3 DNA sequence: TGCAGCGTTGATTCTCGGGGTCGGGGCACAGATACGCAGTATTTT. It encodes CSVDSRGRGTDTQYF.

The chain combines TRBV7-9 with TRBJ1-4; D may be TRBD1 (6 bases). Trimming shortened V by 4 bases and J by 0 bases, and 6 bases separated the two germline ends. Germline loops: CDR1 SEHNR, CDR2 FQNEAQ (reference sequence). The CDR3 is 14 residues long. The CDR3 bases are TGTGCCAGCAGCTGGGACACAACTAATGAAAAACTGTTTTTT. The encoded protein is CASSWDTTNEKLFF.

The CDR3 region is CASSPNRGGYTF. The CDR3 bases are TGTGCCAGCAGCCCAAACAGGGGCGGCTACACCTTC. The chain carries TRBV9 and TRBJ1-2, with 7 bases matching TRBD1. V trimming: 4 bases; J trimming: 8 bases; junction bases outside the gene matches: 5. The CDR3 sequence is 12 residues long. Germline values: CDR1 SGDLS, CDR2 YYNGEE.